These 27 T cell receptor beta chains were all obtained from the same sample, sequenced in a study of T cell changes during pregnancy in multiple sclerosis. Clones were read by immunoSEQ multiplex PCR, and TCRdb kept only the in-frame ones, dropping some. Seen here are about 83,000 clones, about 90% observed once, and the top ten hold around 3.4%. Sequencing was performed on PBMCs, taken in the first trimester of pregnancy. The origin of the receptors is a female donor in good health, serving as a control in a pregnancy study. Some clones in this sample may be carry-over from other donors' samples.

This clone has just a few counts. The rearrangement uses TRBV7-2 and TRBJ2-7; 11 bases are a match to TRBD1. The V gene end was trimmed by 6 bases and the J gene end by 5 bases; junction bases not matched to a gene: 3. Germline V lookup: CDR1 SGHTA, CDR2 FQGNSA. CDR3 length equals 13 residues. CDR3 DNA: TGTGCCAGCAGGTTGGGACAGGGGGACGAGCAGTACTTC. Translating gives CASRLGQGDEQYF.

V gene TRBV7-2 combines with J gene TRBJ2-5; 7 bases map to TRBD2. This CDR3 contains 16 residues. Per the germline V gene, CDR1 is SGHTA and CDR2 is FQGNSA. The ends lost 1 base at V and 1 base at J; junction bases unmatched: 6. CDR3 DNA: TGTGCCAGCAGCTTAGAGGGGACTACCCCCCAAGAGACCCAGTACTTC. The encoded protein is CASSLEGTTPQETQYF.

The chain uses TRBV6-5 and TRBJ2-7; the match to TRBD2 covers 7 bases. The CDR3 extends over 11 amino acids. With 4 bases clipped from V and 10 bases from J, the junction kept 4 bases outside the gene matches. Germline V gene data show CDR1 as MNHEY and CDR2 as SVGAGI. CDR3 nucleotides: TGTGCCAGCAGTTGGGAGCGGGACCAGTACTTC. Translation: CASSWERDQYF.

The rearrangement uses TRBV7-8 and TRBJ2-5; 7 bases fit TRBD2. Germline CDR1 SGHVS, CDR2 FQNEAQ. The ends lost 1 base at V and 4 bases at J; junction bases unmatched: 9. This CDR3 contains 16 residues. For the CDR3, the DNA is TGTGCCAGCAGCTTAGGGTCGGCGGGAGTATTAGAGACCCAGTACTTC. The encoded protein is CASSLGSAGVLETQYF.

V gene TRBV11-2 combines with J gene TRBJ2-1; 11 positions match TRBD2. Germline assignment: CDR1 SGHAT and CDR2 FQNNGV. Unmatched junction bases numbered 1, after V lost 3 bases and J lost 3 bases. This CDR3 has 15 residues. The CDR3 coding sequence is TGTGCCAGCAGCTTTGGGACTAGCGGCTACAATGAGCAGTTCTTC. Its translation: CASSFGTSGYNEQFF.

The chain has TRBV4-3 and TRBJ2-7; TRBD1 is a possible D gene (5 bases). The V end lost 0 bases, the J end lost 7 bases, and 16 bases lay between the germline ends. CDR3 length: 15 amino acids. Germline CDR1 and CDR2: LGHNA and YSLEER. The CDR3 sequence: CASSQEGRVSYEQYF. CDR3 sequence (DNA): TGCGCCAGCAGCCAAGAAGGCAGGGTTAGCTATGAGCAGTACTTC.

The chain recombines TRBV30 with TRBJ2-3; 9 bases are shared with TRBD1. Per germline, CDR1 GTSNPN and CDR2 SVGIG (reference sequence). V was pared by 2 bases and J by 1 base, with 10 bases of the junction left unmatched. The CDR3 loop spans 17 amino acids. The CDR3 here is CAWSTYWTGVGTDTQYF. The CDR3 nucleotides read TGTGCCTGGAGTACCTACTGGACAGGGGTTGGCACAGATACGCAGTATTTT.

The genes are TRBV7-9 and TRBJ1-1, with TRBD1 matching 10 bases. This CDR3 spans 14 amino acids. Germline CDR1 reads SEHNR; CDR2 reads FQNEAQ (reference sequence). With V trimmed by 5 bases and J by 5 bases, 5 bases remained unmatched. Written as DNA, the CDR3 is TGTGCCAGCAGCGAGGGGACAGGGGATACTGAAGCTTTCTTT. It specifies CASSEGTGDTEAFF.

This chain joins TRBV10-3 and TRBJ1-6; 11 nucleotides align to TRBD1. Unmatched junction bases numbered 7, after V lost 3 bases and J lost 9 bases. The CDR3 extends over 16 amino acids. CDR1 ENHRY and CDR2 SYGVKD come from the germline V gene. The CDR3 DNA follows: TGTGCCATCAGTGACGGGACAGGGGGTAGCGGTTCACCCCTCCACTTT. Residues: CAISDGTGGSGSPLHF.

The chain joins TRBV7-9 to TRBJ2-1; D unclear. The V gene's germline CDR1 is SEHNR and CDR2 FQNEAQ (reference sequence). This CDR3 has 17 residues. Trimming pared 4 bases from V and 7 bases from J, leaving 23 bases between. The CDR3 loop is CASSWQTLTKFGNEQFF. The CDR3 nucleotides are TGTGCCAGCAGCTGGCAAACCCTAACTAAGTTTGGGAATGAGCAGTTCTTC.

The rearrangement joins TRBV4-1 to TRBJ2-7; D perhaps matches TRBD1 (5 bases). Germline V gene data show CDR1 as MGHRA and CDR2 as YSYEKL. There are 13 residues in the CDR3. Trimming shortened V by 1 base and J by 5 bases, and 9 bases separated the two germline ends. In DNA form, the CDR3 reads TGCGCCAGCAGCCAAGTAGCAGGGAACGAGCAGTACTTC. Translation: CASSQVAGNEQYF.

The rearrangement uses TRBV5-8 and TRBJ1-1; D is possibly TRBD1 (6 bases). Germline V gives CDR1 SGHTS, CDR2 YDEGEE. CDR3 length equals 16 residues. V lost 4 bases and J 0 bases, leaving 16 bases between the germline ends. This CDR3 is CASSVPNRAMNTEAFF. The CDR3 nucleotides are TGTGCCAGCAGCGTACCGAACAGGGCAATGAACACTGAAGCTTTCTTT.

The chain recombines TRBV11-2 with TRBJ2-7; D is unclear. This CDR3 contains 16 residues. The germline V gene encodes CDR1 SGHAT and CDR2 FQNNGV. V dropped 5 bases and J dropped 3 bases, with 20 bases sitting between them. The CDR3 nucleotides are TGTGCCAGCAGCCCTCCCATCAGCGACCTCTTCTACGAGCAGTACTTC. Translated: CASSPPISDLFYEQYF. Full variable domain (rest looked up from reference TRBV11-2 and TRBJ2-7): EAGVAQSPRYKIIEKRQSVAFWCNPISGHATLYWYQQILGQGPKLLIQFQNNGVVDDSQLPKDRFSAERLKGVDSTLKIQPAKLEDSAVYLCASSPPISDLFYEQYFGPGTRLTVT.

Here the CDR3 DNA reads TGTGCCAGCAGCCTTACGGGGAGGAATCAGCCCCAGCATTTT. Translating gives CASSLTGRNQPQHF. The chain links TRBV2 to TRBJ1-5; no reliable D call. The CDR3 loop spans 14 amino acids. V lost 6 bases and J 4 bases, leaving 13 bases between the germline ends. Germline V gene sequence: CDR1 SNHLY, CDR2 FYNNEI.

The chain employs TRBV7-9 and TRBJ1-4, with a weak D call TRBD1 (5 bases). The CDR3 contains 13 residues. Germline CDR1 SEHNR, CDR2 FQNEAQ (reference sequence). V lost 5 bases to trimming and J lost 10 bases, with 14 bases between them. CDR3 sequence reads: CASSPPGERKLFF. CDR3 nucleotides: TGTGCCAGCAGCCCCCCGGGGGAGCGAAAACTGTTTTTT. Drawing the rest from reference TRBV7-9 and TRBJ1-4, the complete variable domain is DTGVSQNPRHKITKRGQNVTFRCDPISEHNRLYWYRQTLGQGPEFLTYFQNEAQLEKSRLLSDRFSAERPKGSFSTLEIQRTEQGDSAMYLCASSPPGERKLFFGSGTQLSVL.

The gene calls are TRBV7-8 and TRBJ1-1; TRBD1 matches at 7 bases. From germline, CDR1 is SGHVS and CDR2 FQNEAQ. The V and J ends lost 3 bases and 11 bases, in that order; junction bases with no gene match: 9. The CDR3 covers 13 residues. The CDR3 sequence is CASSLIDRVGAFF. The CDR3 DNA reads TGTGCCAGCAGCTTGATAGACAGGGTCGGGGCTTTCTTT.

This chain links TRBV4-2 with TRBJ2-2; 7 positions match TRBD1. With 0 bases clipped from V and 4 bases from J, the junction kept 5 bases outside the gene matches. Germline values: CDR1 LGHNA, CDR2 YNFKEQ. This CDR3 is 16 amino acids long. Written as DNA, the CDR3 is TGTGCCAGCAGCCAAGAGACAGGGAAGAGCACCGGGGAGCTGTTTTTT. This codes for CASSQETGKSTGELFF.

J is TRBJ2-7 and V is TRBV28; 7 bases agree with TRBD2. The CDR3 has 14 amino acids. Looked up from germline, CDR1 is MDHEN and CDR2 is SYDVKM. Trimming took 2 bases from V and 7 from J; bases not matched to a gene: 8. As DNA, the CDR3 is TGTGCCAGCAGTTTAGTGGGAGGGCCCGAGGAGCAGTACTTC. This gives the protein CASSLVGGPEEQYF.

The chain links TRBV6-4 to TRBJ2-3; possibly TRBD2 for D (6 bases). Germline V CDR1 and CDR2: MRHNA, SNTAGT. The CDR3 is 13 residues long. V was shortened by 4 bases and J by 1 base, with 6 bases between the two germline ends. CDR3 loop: CASSASGTDTQYF. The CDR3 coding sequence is TGTGCCAGCAGTGCTAGCGGCACAGATACGCAGTATTTT.

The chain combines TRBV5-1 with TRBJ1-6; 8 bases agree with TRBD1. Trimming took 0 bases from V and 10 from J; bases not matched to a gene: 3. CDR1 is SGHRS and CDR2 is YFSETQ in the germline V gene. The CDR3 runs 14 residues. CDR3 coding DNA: TGCGCCAGCAGCTTGGGGGCAGGGGGCTCACCCCTCCACTTT. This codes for CASSLGAGGSPLHF. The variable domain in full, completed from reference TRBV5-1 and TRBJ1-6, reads KAGVTQTPRYLIKTRGQQVTLSCSPISGHRSVSWYQQTPGQGLQFLFEYFSETQRNKGNFPGRFSGRQFSNSRSEMNVSTLELGDSALYLCASSLGAGGSPLHFGNGTRLTVT.

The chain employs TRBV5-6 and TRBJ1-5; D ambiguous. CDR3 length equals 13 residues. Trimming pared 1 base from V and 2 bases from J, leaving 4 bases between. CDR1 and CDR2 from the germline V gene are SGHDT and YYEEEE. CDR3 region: CASSLTGNQPQHF. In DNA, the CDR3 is TGTGCCAGCAGCTTGACAGGCAATCAGCCCCAGCATTTT.

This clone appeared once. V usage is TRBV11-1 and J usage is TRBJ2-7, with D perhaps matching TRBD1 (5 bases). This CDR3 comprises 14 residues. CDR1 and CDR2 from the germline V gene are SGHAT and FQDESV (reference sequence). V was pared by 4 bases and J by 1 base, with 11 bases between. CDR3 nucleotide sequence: TGTGCCAGCAGCTCCGCTAGGGGATCCTACGAGCAGTACTTC. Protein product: CASSSARGSYEQYF.

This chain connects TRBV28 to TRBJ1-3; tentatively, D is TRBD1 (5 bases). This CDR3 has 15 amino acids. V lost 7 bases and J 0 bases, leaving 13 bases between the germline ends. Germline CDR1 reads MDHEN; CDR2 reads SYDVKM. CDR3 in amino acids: CASIGGADSGNTIYF. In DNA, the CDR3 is TGTGCCAGCATCGGCGGGGCAGACTCTGGAAACACCATATATTTT.

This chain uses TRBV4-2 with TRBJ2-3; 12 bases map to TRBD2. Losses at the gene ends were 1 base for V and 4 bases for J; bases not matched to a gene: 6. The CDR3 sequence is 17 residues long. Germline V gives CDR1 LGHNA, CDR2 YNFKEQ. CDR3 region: CASSQALTSGSSDTQYF. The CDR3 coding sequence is TGTGCCAGCAGCCAAGCCTTGACTAGCGGGAGTTCAGATACGCAGTATTTT.

The CDR3 spells CASNAAGPLYGYTF. The DNA of the CDR3 is TGTGCCAGCAATGCTGCGGGCCCGCTCTATGGCTACACCTTC. The V and J genes are TRBV5-8 and TRBJ1-2; no firm D call. Germline V gene data show CDR1 as SGHTS and CDR2 as YDEGEE. CDR3 size: 14 residues. Deletions cut 6 bases from V and 4 bases from J, with 16 bases between.

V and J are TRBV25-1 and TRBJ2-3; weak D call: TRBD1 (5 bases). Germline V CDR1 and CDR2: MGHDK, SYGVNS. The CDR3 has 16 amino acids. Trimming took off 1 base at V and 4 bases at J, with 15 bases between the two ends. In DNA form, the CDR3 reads TGTGCCAGCAGTGAATCCTCAGGGCGCGAAGCAGATACGCAGTATTTT. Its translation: CASSESSGREADTQYF.

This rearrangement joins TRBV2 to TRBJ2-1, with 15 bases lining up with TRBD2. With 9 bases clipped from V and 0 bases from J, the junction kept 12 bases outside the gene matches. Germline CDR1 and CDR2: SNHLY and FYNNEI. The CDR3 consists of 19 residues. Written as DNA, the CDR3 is TGTGCCAGTCCCAATCCGGGACTAGCGGGGGGCACCTCCTACAATGAGCAGTTCTTC. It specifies CASPNPGLAGGTSYNEQFF.